Included here is one T cell receptor beta chain sequence, with context. Indicated treatment: some 20 received Ad26.COV2.S at low or high dose, single or two shots; about 5 received placebo; per-sample allocation not given. Vaccine and placebo recipients were sampled on day 63 after the first injection. Assay used: immunoSEQ multiplex PCR; TCRdb lists only in-frame clones, some missing. This sample has about 680,000 clones, with 80% to 90% found just once. The CDR3 has 15 amino acids. The germline gives CDR1 LGHDT, CDR2 YNNKEL (reference sequence). V dropped 1 base and J dropped 4 bases, with 14 bases sitting between them. This entry belongs to a study of Ad26.COV2.S vaccination and SARS-CoV-2 variants.

Sample: peripheral blood, taken in a trial of Ad26.COV2.S vaccine versus placebo. The sequence was collected from a person between 18 and 65 years old who received the Ad26.COV2.S COVID-19 vaccine or a placebo. The rearrangement joins TRBV3-1 (or the pseudogene TRBV3-2) to TRBJ2-7; a weak D match, TRBD2 (6 bases). CDR3 residues: CASSQVGGKGYEQYF. CDR3 nucleotide sequence: TGTGCCAGCAGCCAAGTGGGCGGGAAGGGGTACGAGCAGTACTTC.